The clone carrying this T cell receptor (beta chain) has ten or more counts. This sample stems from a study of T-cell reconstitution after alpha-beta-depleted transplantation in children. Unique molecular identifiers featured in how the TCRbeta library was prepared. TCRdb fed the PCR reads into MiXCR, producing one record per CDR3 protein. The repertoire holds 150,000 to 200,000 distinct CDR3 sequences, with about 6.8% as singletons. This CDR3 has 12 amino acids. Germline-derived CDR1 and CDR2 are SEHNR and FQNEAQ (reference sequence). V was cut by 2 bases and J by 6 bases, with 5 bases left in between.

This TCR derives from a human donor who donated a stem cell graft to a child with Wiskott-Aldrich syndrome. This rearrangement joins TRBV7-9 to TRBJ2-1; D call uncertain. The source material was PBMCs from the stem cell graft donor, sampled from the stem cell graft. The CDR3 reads CASSLRINEQFF. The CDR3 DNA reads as TGTGCCAGCAGCTTAAGGATCAATGAGCAGTTCTTC. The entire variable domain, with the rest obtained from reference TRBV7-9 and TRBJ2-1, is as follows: DTGVSQNPRHKITKRGQNVTFRCDPISEHNRLYWYRQTLGQGPEFLTYFQNEAQLEKSRLLSDRFSAERPKGSFSTLEIQRTEQGDSAMYLCASSLRINEQFFGPGTRLTVL.